Sequencing of this T cell receptor (beta chain) was carried out in a study of T cells in narcolepsy. Overall study results and limits: No autoreactive T cell clone sequences appeared in some memory CD4+ repertoires. Autoreactive HCRT-specific and TRIB2-specific clonotypes were marked in same-patient CSF-versus-blood CD4+ comparisons.

Regarding this clone: Its specificity is unknown.

TCRdb keeps only in-frame clones here, not all; method: immunoSEQ multiplex PCR. The repertoire holds 23,000 or so clones, with just under 85% as singletons. Sequencing used CD45RA- memory CD4+ T cells from PBMCs. The clonotype originates from a human donor with narcolepsy.

The DNA for the CDR3 is TGTGCCAGCAGTTTTCAGGGTCCCGTTTCAGGAACTGAAGCTTTCTTT. Its protein product is CASSFQGPVSGTEAFF. The chain recombines TRBV28 with TRBJ1-1; maybe TRBD1 (5 bases). V was shortened by 3 bases and J by 5 bases, with 19 bases between the two germline ends. Germline CDR1 reads MDHEN; CDR2 reads SYDVKM. This CDR3 region has 16 residues.